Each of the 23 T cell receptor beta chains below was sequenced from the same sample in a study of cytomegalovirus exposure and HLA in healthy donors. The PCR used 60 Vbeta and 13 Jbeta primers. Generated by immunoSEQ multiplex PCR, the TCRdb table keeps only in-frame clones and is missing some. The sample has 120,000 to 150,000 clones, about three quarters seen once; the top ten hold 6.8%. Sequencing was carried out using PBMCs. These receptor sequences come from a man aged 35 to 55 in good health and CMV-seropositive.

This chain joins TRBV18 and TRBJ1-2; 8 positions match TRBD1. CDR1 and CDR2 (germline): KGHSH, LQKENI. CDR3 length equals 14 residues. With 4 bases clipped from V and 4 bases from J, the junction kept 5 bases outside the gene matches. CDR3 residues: CASSLTGVIYGYTF. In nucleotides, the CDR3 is TGTGCCAGCTCACTGACAGGGGTTATCTATGGCTACACCTTC.

The CDR3 coding sequence is TGTGCCAGCAGCTACGGGACAGGGTTAGAGACCCAGTACTTC. Amino acids: CASSYGTGLETQYF. The V call is TRBV5-6, the J call TRBJ2-5; 9 bases fit TRBD1. Germline V gene sequence: CDR1 SGHDT, CDR2 YYEEEE. The trim removed 3 bases at V and 4 bases at J, leaving 4 bases unmatched. The CDR3 totals 14 residues.

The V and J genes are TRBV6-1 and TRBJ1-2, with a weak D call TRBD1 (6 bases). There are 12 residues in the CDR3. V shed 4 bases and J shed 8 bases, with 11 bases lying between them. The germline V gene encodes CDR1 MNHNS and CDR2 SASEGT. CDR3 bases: TGTGCCAGCAGTGGAGGACAGTCGGGCTACACCTTC. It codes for CASSGGQSGYTF.

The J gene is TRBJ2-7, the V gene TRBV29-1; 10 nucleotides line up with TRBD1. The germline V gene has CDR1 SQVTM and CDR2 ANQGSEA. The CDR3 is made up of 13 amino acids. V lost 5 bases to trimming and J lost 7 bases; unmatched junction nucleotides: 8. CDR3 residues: CSVYGTGDKEQYF. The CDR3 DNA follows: TGCAGCGTTTATGGGACAGGGGATAAAGAGCAGTACTTC.

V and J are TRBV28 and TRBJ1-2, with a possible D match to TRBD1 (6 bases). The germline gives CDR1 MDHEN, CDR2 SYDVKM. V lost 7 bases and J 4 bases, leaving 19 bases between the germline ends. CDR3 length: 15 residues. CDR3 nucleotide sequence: TGTGCCAGCACCTATCAGTCGGGCAGGGGCTATGGCTACACCTTC. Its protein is CASTYQSGRGYGYTF.

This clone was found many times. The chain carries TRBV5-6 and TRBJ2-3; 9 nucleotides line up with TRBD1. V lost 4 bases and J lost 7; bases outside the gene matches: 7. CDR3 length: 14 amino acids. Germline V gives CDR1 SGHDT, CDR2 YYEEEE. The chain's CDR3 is CASSSDRGANTQYF. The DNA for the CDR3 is TGTGCCAGCAGCAGTGACAGGGGGGCTAATACGCAGTATTTT. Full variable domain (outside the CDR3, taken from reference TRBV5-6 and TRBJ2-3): DAGVTQSPTHLIKTRGQQVTLRCSPKSGHDTVSWYQQALGQGPQFIFQYYEEEERQRGNFPDRFSGHQFPNYSSELNVNALLLGDSALYLCASSSDRGANTQYFGPGTRLTVL.

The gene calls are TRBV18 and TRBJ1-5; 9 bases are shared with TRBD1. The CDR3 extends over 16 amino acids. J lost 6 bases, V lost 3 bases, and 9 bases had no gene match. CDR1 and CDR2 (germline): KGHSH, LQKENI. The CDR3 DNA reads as TGTGCCAGCTCACCCCAGACAGGGGGAAGTGGTCAGCCCCAGCATTTT. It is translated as CASSPQTGGSGQPQHF.

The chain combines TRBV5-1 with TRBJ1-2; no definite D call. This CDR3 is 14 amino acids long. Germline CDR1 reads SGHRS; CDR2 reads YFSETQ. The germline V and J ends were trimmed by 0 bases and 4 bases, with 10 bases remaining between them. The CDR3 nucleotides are TGCGCCAGCAGCTTGGGAAGCGCCGTCTATGGCTACACCTTC. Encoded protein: CASSLGSAVYGYTF.

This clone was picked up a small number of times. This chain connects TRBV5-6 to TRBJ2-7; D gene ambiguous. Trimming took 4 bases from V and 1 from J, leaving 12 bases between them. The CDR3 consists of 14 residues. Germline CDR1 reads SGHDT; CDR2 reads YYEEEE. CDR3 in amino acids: CASSTLGSSYEQYF. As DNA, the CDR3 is TGTGCCAGCAGCACCCTCGGTTCGTCCTACGAGCAGTACTTC.

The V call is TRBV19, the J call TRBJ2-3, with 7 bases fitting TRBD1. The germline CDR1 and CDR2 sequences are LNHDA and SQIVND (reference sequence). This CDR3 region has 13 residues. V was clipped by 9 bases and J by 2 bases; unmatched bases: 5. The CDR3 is CASSGQITDTQYF. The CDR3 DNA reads TGTGCCAGCTCGGGACAGATCACAGATACGCAGTATTTT.

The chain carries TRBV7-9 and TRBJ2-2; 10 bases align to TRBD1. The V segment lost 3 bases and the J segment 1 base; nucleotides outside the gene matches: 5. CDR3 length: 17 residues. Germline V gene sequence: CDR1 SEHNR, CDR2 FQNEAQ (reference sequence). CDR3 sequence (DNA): TGTGCCAGCAGCTTTCGCAGGACAGGGGGGAACACCGGGGAGCTGTTTTTT. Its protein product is CASSFRRTGGNTGELFF.

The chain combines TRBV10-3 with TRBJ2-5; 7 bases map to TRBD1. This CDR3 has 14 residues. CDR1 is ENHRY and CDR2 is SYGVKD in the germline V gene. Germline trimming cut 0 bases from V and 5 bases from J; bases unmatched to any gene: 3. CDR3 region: CAISESGRGETQYF. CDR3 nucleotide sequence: TGTGCCATCAGTGAGTCTGGCAGGGGGGAGACCCAGTACTTC.

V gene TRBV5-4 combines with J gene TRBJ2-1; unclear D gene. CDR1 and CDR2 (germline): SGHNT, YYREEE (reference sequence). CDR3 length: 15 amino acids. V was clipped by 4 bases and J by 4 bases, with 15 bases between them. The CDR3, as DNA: TGTGCCAGCAGCCAAATTGGAGCAACGTACAATGAGCAGTTCTTC. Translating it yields CASSQIGATYNEQFF.

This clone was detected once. The CDR3 region has the DNA TGTGCCAGTAGTAGGGCTAGCGGGAGGGTAAGAAATGAGCAGTTCTTC. It codes for CASSRASGRVRNEQFF. This sequence joins TRBV19 and TRBJ2-1, with 12 bases fitting TRBD2. CDR1 is LNHDA, CDR2 SQIVND, per germline (reference sequence). J was trimmed by 7 bases and V by 4 bases; bases with no gene match: 8. The CDR3 covers 16 residues.

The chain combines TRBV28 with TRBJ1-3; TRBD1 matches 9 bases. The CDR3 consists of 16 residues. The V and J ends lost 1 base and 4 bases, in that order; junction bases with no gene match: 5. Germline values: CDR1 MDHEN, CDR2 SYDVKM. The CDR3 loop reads CASSLSGTGSGNTIYF. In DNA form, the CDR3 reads TGTGCCAGCAGTTTATCCGGGACAGGGTCCGGAAACACCATATATTTT.

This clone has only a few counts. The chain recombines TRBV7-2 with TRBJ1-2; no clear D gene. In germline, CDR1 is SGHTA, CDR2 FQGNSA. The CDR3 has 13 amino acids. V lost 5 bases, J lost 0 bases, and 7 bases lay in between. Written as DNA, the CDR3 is TGTGCCAGCAGCGCCACAGCTAACTATGGCTACACCTTC. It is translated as CASSATANYGYTF.

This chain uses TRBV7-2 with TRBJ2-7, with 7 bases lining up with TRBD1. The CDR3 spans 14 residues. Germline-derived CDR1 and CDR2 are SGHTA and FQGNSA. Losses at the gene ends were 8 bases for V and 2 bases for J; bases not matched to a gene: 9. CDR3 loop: CASAIMTGPYEQYF. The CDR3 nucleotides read TGTGCCAGCGCGATAATGACAGGGCCCTACGAGCAGTACTTC.

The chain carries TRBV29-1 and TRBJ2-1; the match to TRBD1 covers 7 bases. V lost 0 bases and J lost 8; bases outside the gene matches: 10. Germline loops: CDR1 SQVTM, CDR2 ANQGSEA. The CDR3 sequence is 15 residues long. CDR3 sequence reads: CSVEDPRQGSDEQFF. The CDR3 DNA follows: TGCAGCGTTGAAGATCCCCGACAGGGATCGGATGAGCAGTTCTTC.

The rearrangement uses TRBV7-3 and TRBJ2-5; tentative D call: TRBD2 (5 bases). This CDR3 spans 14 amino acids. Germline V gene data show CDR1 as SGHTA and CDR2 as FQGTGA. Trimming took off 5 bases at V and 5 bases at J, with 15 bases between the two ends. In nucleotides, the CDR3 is TGTGCCAGCAGCCCGAGCGGAAGAGGGGAGACCCAGTACTTC. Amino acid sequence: CASSPSGRGETQYF.

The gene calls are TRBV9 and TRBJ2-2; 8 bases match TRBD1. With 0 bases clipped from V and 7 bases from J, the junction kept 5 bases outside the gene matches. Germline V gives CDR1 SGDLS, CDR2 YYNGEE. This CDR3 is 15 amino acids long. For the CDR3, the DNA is TGTGCCAGCAGCGTAGACGGACAGGGTCACGGGGAGCTGTTTTTT. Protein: CASSVDGQGHGELFF.

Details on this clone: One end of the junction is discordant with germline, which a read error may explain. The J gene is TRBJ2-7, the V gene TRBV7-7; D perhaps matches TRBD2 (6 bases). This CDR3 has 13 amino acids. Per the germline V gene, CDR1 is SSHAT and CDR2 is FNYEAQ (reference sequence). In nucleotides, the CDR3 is TGTGCTAGCAGCATCGGGGGTTCCTACGAGCAGTACTTC. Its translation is CASSIGGSYEQYF.

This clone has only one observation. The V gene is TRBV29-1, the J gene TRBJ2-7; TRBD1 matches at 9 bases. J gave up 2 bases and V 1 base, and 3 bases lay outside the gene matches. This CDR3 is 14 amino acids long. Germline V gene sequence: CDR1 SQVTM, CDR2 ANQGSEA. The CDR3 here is CSVEGTGGPYEQYF. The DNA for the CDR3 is TGCAGCGTTGAAGGCACAGGGGGCCCCTACGAGCAGTACTTC.

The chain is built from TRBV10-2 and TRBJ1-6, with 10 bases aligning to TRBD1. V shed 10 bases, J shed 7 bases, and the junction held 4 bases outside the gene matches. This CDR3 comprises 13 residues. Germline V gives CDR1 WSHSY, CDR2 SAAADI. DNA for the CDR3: TGCGCCACCGAGGACAGGGGGAATTCACCCCTCCACTTT. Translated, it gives CATEDRGNSPLHF.